The present T cell receptor beta chain was sequenced within a study of T cell repertoires in cytomegalovirus infection. Study background: Matching HLA type and CMV infection were both indicated by public TCR beta signatures.

TCRdb re-analysed the reads in MiXCR, keeping a single row per CDR3 protein. Among roughly 500,000 distinct CDR3 sequences listed, 42% were seen once. Points on this clonotype: Its antigen is unidentified.

The source was cultured PBMCs, collected from culture after CMV antigen stimulation. The TCR comes from a human donor in good health (CMV status not recorded). Some clones in this sample may be carry-over from other donors' samples.

The CDR3 coding sequence is TGTGCCAGCAGTTTCGGGGGGACACAAGATACGCAGTATTTT. Translation gives CASSFGGTQDTQYF. The chain uses TRBV12-3 or TRBV12-4 and TRBJ2-3; weak D call: TRBD2 (7 bases). This CDR3 has 14 residues. V shed 3 bases and J shed 5 bases, with 12 bases lying between them.